This TCR beta chain was identified in a study of response to subunit inactivated influenza vaccine. General observations from the study: The study's authors posited that every seasonal influenza vaccination enlists few new T cells.

About this clonotype: The antigen is not known.

In TCRdb, the RT-PCR reads were re-called with MiXCR into one record per CDR3 protein. Here the sample spans about 800,000 distinct CDR3 sequences, roughly 20% being singletons. The CDR3 sequence is 13 residues long. Germline V gives CDR1 SGHRS, CDR2 YFSETQ. V was cut by 4 bases and J by 4 bases, with 10 bases left in between. The sequence came from a man aged 50-60 years who received an inactivated influenza vaccine. The chain couples TRBV5-1 to TRBJ2-3; tentative D call: TRBD2 (6 bases). The starting material was PBMCs from blood, obtained 4 to 6 days after vaccination. The CDR3 DNA is TGCGCCAGCAGCGCGGGGTATGCAGATACGCAGTATTTT. The encoded protein is CASSAGYADTQYF.